A selection of T cell receptor beta chains follows, all from one sample in a study of T cells in Graves' hyperthyroidism and ophthalmopathy. TCRdb itself ran the multiplex PCR reads through MiXCR, one entry per CDR3 protein. The profile covers 140,000 or so distinct CDR3 sequences, with 22% appearing a single time and over 60% taken by the ten largest. Specimen: blood. These TCRs come from a woman aged 45-59 years with Graves' hyperthyroidism that later progressed to Graves' ophthalmopathy. The CDR3 runs from the conserved cysteine through the conserved F or W. D genes are given only for firm matches. The size field is filled for only some rows; it gives once, few, many or a size class.

clone size: once; V gene: TRBV3-1; J gene: TRBJ2-1; D gene: TRBD2; CDR3 DNA: TGTGCCAGCAGCGACAAGCGACTAGCGGGAGGGGAGTACAAGCCTGAGCAGTTCTTC; CDR3 protein: CASSDKRLAGGEYKPEQFF
clone size: many; V gene: TRBV11-2; J gene: TRBJ2-7; D gene: NA; CDR3 DNA: TGTGCCAGCAGCCTTTCCGGACAGATATACGAGCAGTACTTC; CDR3 protein: CASSLSGQIYEQYF
clone size: many; V gene: TRBV5-8; J gene: TRBJ2-5; D gene: NA; CDR3 DNA: TGTGCCAGCAGCACTGGACAGCGGCGAGAGACCCAGTACTTC; CDR3 protein: CASSTGQRRETQYF
clone size: NA; V gene: TRBV12-3/TRBV12-4; J gene: TRBJ1-4; D gene: NA; CDR3 DNA: TGTGCCAGCAGTCTTAACGGGGAAAAACTGTTTTTT; CDR3 protein: CASSLNGEKLFF
clone size: NA; V gene: TRBV27; J gene: TRBJ1-2; D gene: TRBD1; CDR3 DNA: TGTGCCAGCAGTCTGAGACCCACAGGGGAAGATGGCTACACCTTC; CDR3 protein: CASSLRPTGEDGYTF
clone size: many; V gene: TRBV5-1; J gene: TRBJ2-7; D gene: NA; CDR3 DNA: TGCGCCAGCAGCTTTGGGACCTACGAGCAGTACTTC; CDR3 protein: CASSFGTYEQYF
clone size: few; V gene: TRBV4-2; J gene: TRBJ1-4; D gene: NA; CDR3 DNA: TGTGCCAGCAGCCCCAGGGGTGAAAAACTGTTTTTT; CDR3 protein: CASSPRGEKLFF
clone size: NA; V gene: TRBV15; J gene: TRBJ2-1; D gene: TRBD2; CDR3 DNA: TGTGCCACCAGCAGAGGGGGTAGCGGGAATAATGAGCAGTTCTTC; CDR3 protein: CATSRGGSGNNEQFF
clone size: many; V gene: TRBV7-3; J gene: TRBJ2-3; D gene: TRBD1; CDR3 DNA: TGTGCCAGCAGCAGCCTCGGGACAGGGTCCACAGATACGCAGTATTTT; CDR3 protein: CASSSLGTGSTDTQYF
clone size: many; V gene: TRBV5-1; J gene: TRBJ2-1; D gene: NA; CDR3 DNA: TGCGCCAGCAGCTTACAGGGTATGGATGAGCAGTTCTTC; CDR3 protein: CASSLQGMDEQFF
clone size: many; V gene: TRBV2; J gene: TRBJ1-2; D gene: NA; CDR3 DNA: TGTGCCAGCAGTGAAGAGACGGCGAACTATGGCTACACCTTC; CDR3 protein: CASSEETANYGYTF
clone size: many; V gene: TRBV28; J gene: TRBJ2-2; D gene: TRBD2; CDR3 DNA: TGTGCCAGCAGTTTATGGCGCCTAGCGGGAGGGCCCGGGGAGCTGTTTTTT; CDR3 protein: CASSLWRLAGGPGELFF
clone size: many; V gene: TRBV18; J gene: TRBJ2-1; D gene: TRBD2; CDR3 DNA: TGTGCCAGCTCACCCCCGGGGGGGGTATGGAATGAGCAGTTCTTC; CDR3 protein: CASSPPGGVWNEQFF
clone size: many; V gene: TRBV7-9; J gene: TRBJ1-4; D gene: NA; CDR3 DNA: TGTGCCAGCAGCTTAGTCGGACAGACCGCAAAACTGTTTTTT; CDR3 protein: CASSLVGQTAKLFF
clone size: once; V gene: TRBV2; J gene: TRBJ2-1; D gene: NA; CDR3 DNA: TGTGCCAGCACTGAGGGTTCAGGGTACAATGAGCAGTTCTTC; CDR3 protein: CASTEGSGYNEQFF
clone size: few; V gene: TRBV7-9; J gene: TRBJ1-2; D gene: TRBD1; CDR3 DNA: TGTGCCAGCAGCTCCTATTCCCGACAGGGGGCTAAAGGCTACACCTTC; CDR3 protein: CASSSYSRQGAKGYTF
clone size: many; V gene: TRBV6-5; J gene: TRBJ2-1; D gene: NA; CDR3 DNA: TGTGCCAGCAGTTACTCCGGGCTAGCCTCCGGCTCCTACAATGAGCAGTTCTTC; CDR3 protein: CASSYSGLASGSYNEQFF
clone size: many; V gene: TRBV28; J gene: TRBJ1-5; D gene: NA; CDR3 DNA: TGTGCCAGCAGCAGTACGATGTGGAGCAATCAGCCCCAGCATTTT; CDR3 protein: CASSSTMWSNQPQHF
clone size: few; V gene: TRBV7-8; J gene: TRBJ2-7; D gene: TRBD2; CDR3 DNA: TGTGCCAGCAGCTTAGCGCAGCTACTAGCGGGAGCCTACGAGCAGTACTTC; CDR3 protein: CASSLAQLLAGAYEQYF
clone size: NA; V gene: TRBV6-2/TRBV6-3; J gene: TRBJ2-2; D gene: TRBD2; CDR3 DNA: TGTGCCTGTGAGGGGAGCGGGATATACACCGGGGAGCTGTTTTTT; CDR3 protein: CACEGSGIYTGELFF
clone size: NA; V gene: TRBV27; J gene: TRBJ1-5; D gene: NA; CDR3 DNA: TGTGCCAGCAGTTTGGAGGGCGGGGGGGGTCAGCCCCAGCATTTT; CDR3 protein: CASSLEGGGGQPQHF
clone size: many; V gene: TRBV20-1; J gene: TRBJ2-7; D gene: NA; CDR3 DNA: TGCAGTGCTACCCAGGGGGGGGCCCACGAGCAGTACTTC; CDR3 protein: CSATQGGAHEQYF
clone size: once; V gene: TRBV7-9; J gene: TRBJ1-2; D gene: NA; CDR3 DNA: TGTGCCAGCAGCTTAGAATTTGGGGGCTATGGCTACACCTTC; CDR3 protein: CASSLEFGGYGYTF
clone size: NA; V gene: TRBV20-1; J gene: TRBJ2-2; D gene: NA; CDR3 DNA: TGCAGTGCTAGAGATTCCGGGACGGTGAACACCGGGGAGCTGTTTTTT; CDR3 protein: CSARDSGTVNTGELFF
clone size: few; V gene: TRBV6-5; J gene: TRBJ1-2; D gene: NA; CDR3 DNA: TGTGCCAGCAGTTACTCGGGGGGAGAGTATGGCTACACCTTC; CDR3 protein: CASSYSGGEYGYTF
clone size: many; V gene: TRBV2; J gene: TRBJ2-2; D gene: NA; CDR3 DNA: TGTGCCAGCAGTGATCCGGCCGCGGGGCCAAACACCGGGGAGCTGTTTTTT; CDR3 protein: CASSDPAAGPNTGELFF
clone size: many; V gene: TRBV29-1; J gene: TRBJ2-5; D gene: TRBD2; CDR3 DNA: TGCAGCGTTGAAGGCTGGACTAGCGGGAAGAGCGGGGAGACCCAGTACTTC; CDR3 protein: CSVEGWTSGKSGETQYF
clone size: many; V gene: TRBV3-1; J gene: TRBJ1-2; D gene: NA; CDR3 DNA: TGTGCCAGCAGCCAAGTGAAGGATTGGGGCTACACCTTC; CDR3 protein: CASSQVKDWGYTF
clone size: NA; V gene: TRBV3-1; J gene: TRBJ2-1; D gene: TRBD1; CDR3 DNA: TGTGCCAGCAGCCAGGGACAGCCCTACAATGAGCAGTTCTTC; CDR3 protein: CASSQGQPYNEQFF
clone size: few; V gene: TRBV19; J gene: TRBJ1-5; D gene: TRBD1; CDR3 DNA: TGTGCCAGTAGTTCCCGTGGGACAGGGATCGGCCAGCCCCAGCATTTT; CDR3 protein: CASSSRGTGIGQPQHF
clone size: NA; V gene: TRBV15; J gene: TRBJ2-3; D gene: NA; CDR3 DNA: TGTGCCACCAGCAGAGGCGGCACAGATACGCAGTATTTT; CDR3 protein: CATSRGGTDTQYF
clone size: many; V gene: TRBV7-9; J gene: TRBJ2-3; D gene: NA; CDR3 DNA: TGTGCCAGCAGCCTGAAAGAAGATACGCAGTATTTT; CDR3 protein: CASSLKEDTQYF
clone size: many; V gene: TRBV27; J gene: TRBJ2-7; D gene: TRBD1; CDR3 DNA: TGTGCCAGCAGTTTGACAGGGGTCGGCGGTACCTACGAGCAGTACTTC; CDR3 protein: CASSLTGVGGTYEQYF
clone size: NA; V gene: TRBV29-1; J gene: TRBJ2-7; D gene: NA; CDR3 DNA: TGCAGCGTTCGATGGGACCCCTCCTACGAGCAGTACTTC; CDR3 protein: CSVRWDPSYEQYF
clone size: NA; V gene: TRBV28; J gene: TRBJ1-5; D gene: NA; CDR3 DNA: TGTGCCAGCAGTTTAGGTGTATCCGACCGACCCCAGCATTTT; CDR3 protein: CASSLGVSDRPQHF
clone size: NA; V gene: TRBV28; J gene: TRBJ2-5; D gene: TRBD1; CDR3 DNA: TGTGCCAGCAGTTTATGGGACAGGGGGCTTGAGACCCAGTACTTC; CDR3 protein: CASSLWDRGLETQYF
clone size: NA; V gene: TRBV5-8; J gene: TRBJ2-1; D gene: NA; CDR3 DNA: TGTGCCAGCAGCGGGACCGAATCCTACAATGAGCAGTTCTTC; CDR3 protein: CASSGTESYNEQFF
clone size: many; V gene: TRBV20-1; J gene: TRBJ2-1; D gene: NA; CDR3 DNA: TGCAGTGCTGGGAAGGGATCCTCCTACAATGAGCAGTTCTTC; CDR3 protein: CSAGKGSSYNEQFF
clone size: NA; V gene: TRBV9; J gene: TRBJ2-7; D gene: NA; CDR3 DNA: TGTGCCAGCAGCGGATCAGGGGTCTACGAGCAGTACTTC; CDR3 protein: CASSGSGVYEQYF
clone size: many; V gene: TRBV7-6; J gene: TRBJ1-5; D gene: NA; CDR3 DNA: TGTGCCAGCAGCTTAGCGGAGGTAGCGCCCCAGCATTTT; CDR3 protein: CASSLAEVAPQHF
clone size: many; V gene: TRBV30; J gene: TRBJ2-1; D gene: TRBD2; CDR3 DNA: TGTGCCTGGAGTGGAGCGGGAGGGCCTGTGGATGAGCAGTTCTTC; CDR3 protein: CAWSGAGGPVDEQFF
clone size: NA; V gene: TRBV30; J gene: TRBJ2-1; D gene: NA; CDR3 DNA: TGTGCCTGGAGTTGGGGGGACCACCCCTCCTACAATGAGCAGTTCTTC; CDR3 protein: CAWSWGDHPSYNEQFF
clone size: NA; V gene: TRBV19; J gene: TRBJ2-1; D gene: TRBD2; CDR3 DNA: TGTGCCAGTAGTATGAGGACTAGCGGGAGTCGCGAGCAGTTCTTC; CDR3 protein: CASSMRTSGSREQFF
clone size: many; V gene: TRBV5-1; J gene: TRBJ2-1; D gene: TRBD2; CDR3 DNA: TGCGCCAGCAGCTTGGATGGCGGGAGAATGAATGAGCAGTTCTTC; CDR3 protein: CASSLDGGRMNEQFF
clone size: few; V gene: TRBV7-9; J gene: TRBJ2-7; D gene: TRBD2; CDR3 DNA: TGTGCCAGCGCCCCTCTAGCGGGTGGCTACGAGCAGTACTTC; CDR3 protein: CASAPLAGGYEQYF
clone size: NA; V gene: TRBV19; J gene: TRBJ2-2; D gene: NA; CDR3 DNA: TGTGCCAGTAGTGCGGGGCTAATGGGGCGCACCGGGGAGCTGTTTTTT; CDR3 protein: CASSAGLMGRTGELFF
clone size: NA; V gene: TRBV20-1; J gene: TRBJ1-1; D gene: NA; CDR3 DNA: TGCAGTGCTAGAGCGGCCTGGCGGACTGAAGCTTTCTTT; CDR3 protein: CSARAAWRTEAFF
clone size: many; V gene: TRBV30; J gene: TRBJ2-2; D gene: NA; CDR3 DNA: TGTGCCTGGGACAGGCCTTGGGGTCAGGCCGGGGAGCTGTTTTTT; CDR3 protein: CAWDRPWGQAGELFF